One and the same sample provided the 6 T cell receptor beta chains below, sequenced in a study of blood T cells in healthy people across ages. With a J-beta primer mix and a sample-barcoded 5' primer, a second PCR ran roughly 6 to 11 cycles. MiXCR, run by TCRdb on the 5' RACE reads, gives a single entry per CDR3 protein. This table holds some 290,000 distinct CDR3 sequences, 25% to 30% found once. Sequencing was done on a sample of blood. These receptors came from an older woman in good health.

This clonotype was counted only a few times. J is TRBJ1-4 and V is TRBV28; a weak D match, TRBD1 (5 bases). V lost 5 bases and J 2 bases, leaving 12 bases between the germline ends. From germline, CDR1 is MDHEN and CDR2 SYDVKM. The CDR3 spans 15 residues. The CDR3 spells CASSNQRGTNEKLFF. The CDR3 DNA sequence: TGTGCCAGCAGTAACCAACGGGGGACTAATGAAAAACTGTTTTTT. Based on the CDR3 plus reference TRBV28 and TRBJ1-4, the full variable domain is DVKVTQSSRYLVKRTGEKVFLECVQDMDHENMFWYRQDPGLGLRLIYFSYDVKMKEKGDIPEGYSVSREKKERFSLILESASTNQTSMYLCASSNQRGTNEKLFFGSGTQLSVL.

This clonotype was observed at least ten times. This rearrangement joins TRBV7-3 to TRBJ2-3, with a weak D call TRBD1 (5 bases). This CDR3 spans 15 amino acids. V gave up 6 bases and J gave up 2 bases, with 15 bases separating them. Germline V gives CDR1 SGHTA, CDR2 FQGTGA. CDR3 region: CASSLQGGSTDTQYF. DNA for the CDR3: TGTGCCAGCAGTCTCCAGGGTGGTTCCACAGATACGCAGTATTTT.

The CDR3 nucleotides are TGTGCCACCAGTGCGGCCTCTAATCAGCCCCAGCATTTT. Protein product: CATSAASNQPQHF. V is TRBV24-1 and J is TRBJ1-5; D ambiguous. Germline values: CDR1 KGHDR, CDR2 SFDVKD. The length of the CDR3 is 13 residues. Trimming stripped 5 bases from V and 4 bases from J, with 8 bases between.

The chain carries TRBV6-1 and TRBJ2-1; 7 bases are shared with TRBD2. V trimming: 6 bases; J trimming: 6 bases; junction bases outside the gene matches: 8. The germline CDR1 and CDR2 sequences are MNHNS and SASEGT. The length of the CDR3 is 14 residues. CDR3 in amino acids: CASRGGSGRNEQFF. The CDR3 DNA is TGTGCCAGCAGGGGGGGGTCCGGACGCAATGAGCAGTTCTTC.

The sample holds many counts of this clonotype. The rearrangement uses TRBV20-1 and TRBJ2-3, with 7 positions matching TRBD2. The length of the CDR3 is 15 residues. Looked up from germline, CDR1 is DFQATT and CDR2 is SNEGSKA (reference sequence). J gave up 1 base and V 3 bases, and 7 bases lay outside the gene matches. CDR3 amino acids: CSASGGLGGTDTQYF. CDR3 nucleotide sequence: TGCAGTGCTAGTGGAGGACTAGGGGGCACAGATACGCAGTATTTT.

This chain links TRBV18 with TRBJ2-4; D call uncertain. Trimming shortened V by 2 bases and J by 6 bases, and 14 bases separated the two germline ends. This CDR3 is 15 amino acids long. Germline V gives CDR1 KGHSH, CDR2 LQKENI. CDR3 sequence reads: CASSPSADGGNIQYF. DNA for the CDR3: TGTGCCAGCTCACCATCCGCGGATGGTGGAAACATTCAGTACTTC.